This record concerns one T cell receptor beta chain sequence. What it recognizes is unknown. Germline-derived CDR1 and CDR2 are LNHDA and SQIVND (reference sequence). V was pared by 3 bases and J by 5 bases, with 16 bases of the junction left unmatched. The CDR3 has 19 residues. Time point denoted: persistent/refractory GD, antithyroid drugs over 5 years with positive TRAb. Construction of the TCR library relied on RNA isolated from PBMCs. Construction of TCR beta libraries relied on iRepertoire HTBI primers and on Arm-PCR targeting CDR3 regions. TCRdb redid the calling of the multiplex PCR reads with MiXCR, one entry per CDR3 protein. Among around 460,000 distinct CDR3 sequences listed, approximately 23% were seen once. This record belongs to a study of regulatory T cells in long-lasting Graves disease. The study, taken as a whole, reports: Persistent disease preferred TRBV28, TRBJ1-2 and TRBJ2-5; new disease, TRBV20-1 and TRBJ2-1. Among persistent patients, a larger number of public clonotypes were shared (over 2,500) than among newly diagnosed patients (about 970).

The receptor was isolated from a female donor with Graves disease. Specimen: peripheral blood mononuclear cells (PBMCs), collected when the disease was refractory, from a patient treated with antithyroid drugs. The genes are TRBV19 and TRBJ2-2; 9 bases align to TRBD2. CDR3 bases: TGTGCCAGTAGTATGTGGGCGGGAGGGCCCCAATTGGAAACCGGGGAGCTGTTTTTT. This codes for CASSMWAGGPQLETGELFF.